The 10 T cell receptor beta chains below all came from one sample that was sequenced in a study of CD8+ T cells in alopecia areata. Extracted RNA was reverse transcribed, and the resulting cDNA served as sequencing template. Sequenced by immunoSEQ multiplex PCR; TCRdb stores in-frame clones only, minus some. This sample has hundreds of thousands of clones, with about two thirds found just once. The specimen comprised CD4+ T cells sorted from blood, sampled at week 0. Receptors were obtained from a human donor with alopecia areata.

In its sample, this clone was seen once. The chain links TRBV7-8 to TRBJ2-5; possibly TRBD1 for D (5 bases). Trimming took off 4 bases at V and 5 bases at J, with 8 bases between the two ends. The germline CDR1 and CDR2 sequences are SGHVS and FQNEAQ. The CDR3 sequence is 12 residues long. This CDR3 is CASSSAGETQYF. The CDR3 DNA reads TGTGCCAGCAGCTCGGCAGGGGAGACCCAGTACTTC.

The CDR3 bases are TGTGCCAGCAGCGTAGTAGCGGGGGCGAACACCGGGGAGCTGTTTTTT. Translated: CASSVVAGANTGELFF. The chain carries TRBV9 and TRBJ2-2; 9 nucleotides align to TRBD2. V shed 0 bases and J 0 bases; nucleotides not matched to a gene: 0. From germline, CDR1 is SGDLS and CDR2 YYNGEE. The CDR3 is made up of 16 amino acids.

A few counts support this clone. V usage is TRBV7-9 and J usage is TRBJ2-1, with 8 bases matching TRBD1. This CDR3 spans 17 amino acids. CDR1 SEHNR and CDR2 FQNEAQ come from the germline V gene (reference sequence). The V and J ends lost 5 bases and 10 bases, in that order; junction bases with no gene match: 19. The CDR3 is CASSQQWTGTVRDEQFF. In DNA, the CDR3 is TGTGCCAGCAGCCAACAATGGACAGGGACGGTCCGTGACGAGCAGTTCTTC.

The chain employs TRBV13 and TRBJ2-5, with D unresolved. The V end was cut by 2 bases, the J end by 5 bases, with 12 bases between. CDR3 length: 14 amino acids. Germline loops: CDR1 PRHDT, CDR2 FYEKMQ (reference sequence). In DNA, the CDR3 is TGTGCCAGCAGCTTACAGCCATCCGGGGAGACCCAGTACTTC. Translating it yields CASSLQPSGETQYF.

The chain combines TRBV9 with TRBJ1-6; 7 nucleotides align to TRBD1. The CDR3 sequence is 14 residues long. V lost 4 bases, J lost 7 bases, and 5 bases stayed unmatched. Germline CDR1 and CDR2: SGDLS and YYNGEE. The CDR3 loop is CASSYGRGNSPLHF. CDR3 DNA sequence: TGTGCCAGCAGCTATGGCAGGGGGAATTCACCCCTCCACTTT.

V usage is TRBV30 and J usage is TRBJ2-2; 7 nucleotides match TRBD2. V was clipped by 8 bases and J by 5 bases; unmatched bases: 11. There are 14 residues in the CDR3. Germline V gives CDR1 GTSNPN, CDR2 SVGIG (reference sequence). The CDR3 region is CAHLTGTTTGELFF. The CDR3 bases are TGTGCCCACTTAACCGGGACTACAACCGGGGAGCTGTTTTTT.

V and J are TRBV10-3 and TRBJ2-2; TRBD2 might be the D (6 bases). This CDR3 has 14 residues. Germline assignment: CDR1 ENHRY and CDR2 SYGVKD. The V end lost 8 bases, the J end lost 4 bases, and 14 bases lay between the germline ends. Written as DNA, the CDR3 is TGTGCCATCGGAGGAGGGACTCGCACCGGGGAGCTGTTTTTT. Encoded protein: CAIGGGTRTGELFF.

This chain connects TRBV9 to TRBJ2-3, with no clear D. The CDR3 covers 16 residues. The V end lost 0 bases, the J end lost 3 bases, and 14 bases lay between the germline ends. Germline V lookup: CDR1 SGDLS, CDR2 YYNGEE. CDR3 DNA sequence: TGTGCCAGCAGCGTAGGACCAGAGCTAATTACAGATACGCAGTATTTT. It codes for CASSVGPELITDTQYF.

The chain employs TRBV25-1 and TRBJ2-7, with 7 positions matching TRBD1. The V gene end was trimmed by 1 base and the J gene end by 6 bases; junction bases not matched to a gene: 9. Germline loops: CDR1 MGHDK, CDR2 SYGVNS. This CDR3 contains 15 residues. CDR3 in amino acids: CASSEFRGFVSEQYF. CDR3 coding DNA: TGTGCCAGCAGTGAATTCAGGGGGTTTGTGTCCGAGCAGTACTTC.

This sequence joins TRBV30 and TRBJ2-1; 8 bases line up with TRBD2. The CDR3 has 15 amino acids. The germline V gene has CDR1 GTSNPN and CDR2 SVGIG (reference sequence). J gave up 9 bases and V 3 bases, and 13 bases lay outside the gene matches. The CDR3 loop reads CAWSRTSPTPPEQFF. For the CDR3, the DNA is TGTGCCTGGAGCCGGACTAGCCCTACCCCCCCTGAGCAGTTCTTC. Based on the CDR3 plus reference TRBV30 and TRBJ2-1, the full variable domain is SQTIHQWPATLVQPVGSPLSLECTVEGTSNPNLYWYRQAAGRGLQLLFYSVGIGQISSEVPQNLSASRPQDRQFILSSKKLLLSDSGFYLCAWSRTSPTPPEQFFGPGTRLTVL.